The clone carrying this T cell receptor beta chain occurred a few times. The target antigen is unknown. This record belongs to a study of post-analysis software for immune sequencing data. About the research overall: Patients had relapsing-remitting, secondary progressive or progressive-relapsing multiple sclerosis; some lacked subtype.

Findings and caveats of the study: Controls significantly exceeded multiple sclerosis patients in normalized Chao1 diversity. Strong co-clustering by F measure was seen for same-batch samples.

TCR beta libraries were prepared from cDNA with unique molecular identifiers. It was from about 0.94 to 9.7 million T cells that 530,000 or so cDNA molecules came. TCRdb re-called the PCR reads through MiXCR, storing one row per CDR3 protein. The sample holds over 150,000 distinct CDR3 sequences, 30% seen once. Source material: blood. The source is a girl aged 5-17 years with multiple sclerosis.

The CDR3 nucleotides read TGTGCCATCATCAACGGGGATACGGGCTACACCTTC. This codes for CAIINGDTGYTF. The chain combines TRBV10-3 with TRBJ1-2; D unresolved. CDR3 size: 12 residues. Germline assignment: CDR1 ENHRY and CDR2 SYGVKD. Trimming stripped 7 bases from V and 8 bases from J, with 14 bases between.